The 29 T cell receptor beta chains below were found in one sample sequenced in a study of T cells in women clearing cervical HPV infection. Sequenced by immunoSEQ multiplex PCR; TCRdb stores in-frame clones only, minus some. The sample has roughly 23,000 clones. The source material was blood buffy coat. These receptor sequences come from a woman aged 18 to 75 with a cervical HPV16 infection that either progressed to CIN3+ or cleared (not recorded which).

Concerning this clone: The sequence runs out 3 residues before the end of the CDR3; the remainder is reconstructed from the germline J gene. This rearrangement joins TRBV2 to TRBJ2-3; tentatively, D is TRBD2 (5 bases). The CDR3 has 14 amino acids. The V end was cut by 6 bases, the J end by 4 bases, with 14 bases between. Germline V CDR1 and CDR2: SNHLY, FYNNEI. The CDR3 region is CASSPFRGSDTQYF. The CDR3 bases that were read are TGTGCCAGCAGCCCGTTCCGGGGATCAGATACG. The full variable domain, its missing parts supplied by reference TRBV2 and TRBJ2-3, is EPEVTQTPSHQVTQMGQEVILRCVPISNHLYFYWYRQILGQKVEFLVSFYNNEISEKSEIFDDQFSVERPDGSNFTLKIRSTKLEDSAMYFCASSPFRGSDTQYFGPGTRLTVL.

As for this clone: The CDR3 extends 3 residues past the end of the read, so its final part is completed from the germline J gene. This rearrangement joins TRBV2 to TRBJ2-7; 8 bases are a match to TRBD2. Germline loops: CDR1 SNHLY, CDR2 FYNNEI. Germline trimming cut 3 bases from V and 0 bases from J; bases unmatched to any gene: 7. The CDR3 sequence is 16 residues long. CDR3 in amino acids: CASSDIGGGSSYEQYF. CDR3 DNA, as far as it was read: TGTGCCAGCAGTGACATCGGCGGGGGGAGCTCCTACGAG. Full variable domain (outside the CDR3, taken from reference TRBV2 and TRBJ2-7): EPEVTQTPSHQVTQMGQEVILRCVPISNHLYFYWYRQILGQKVEFLVSFYNNEISEKSEIFDDQFSVERPDGSNFTLKIRSTKLEDSAMYFCASSDIGGGSSYEQYFGPGTRLTVT.

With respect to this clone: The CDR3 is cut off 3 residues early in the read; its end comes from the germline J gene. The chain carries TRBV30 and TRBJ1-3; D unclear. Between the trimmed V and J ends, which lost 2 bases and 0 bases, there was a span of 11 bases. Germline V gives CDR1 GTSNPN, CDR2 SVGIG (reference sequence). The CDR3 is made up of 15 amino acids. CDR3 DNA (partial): TGTGCCTGGAGTCCGGACTTTTACTCTGGAAACACC. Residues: CAWSPDFYSGNT. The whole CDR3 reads CAWSPDFYSGNTIYF.

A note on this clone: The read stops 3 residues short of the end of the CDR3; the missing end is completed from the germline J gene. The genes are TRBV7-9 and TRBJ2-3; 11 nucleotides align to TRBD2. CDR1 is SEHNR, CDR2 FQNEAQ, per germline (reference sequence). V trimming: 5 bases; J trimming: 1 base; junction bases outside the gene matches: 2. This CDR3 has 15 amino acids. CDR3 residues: CASSRTSGRTDTQYF. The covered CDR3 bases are TGTGCCAGCAGCCGGACTAGCGGGCGCACAGATACG.

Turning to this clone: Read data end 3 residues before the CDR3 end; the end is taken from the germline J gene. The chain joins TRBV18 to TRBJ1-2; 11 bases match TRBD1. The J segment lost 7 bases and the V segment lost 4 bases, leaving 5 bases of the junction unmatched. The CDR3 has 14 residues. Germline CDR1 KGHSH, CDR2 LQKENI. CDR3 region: CASSLDRGLRGYTF. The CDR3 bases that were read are TGTGCCAGCTCACTGGACAGGGGGCTACGTGGC.

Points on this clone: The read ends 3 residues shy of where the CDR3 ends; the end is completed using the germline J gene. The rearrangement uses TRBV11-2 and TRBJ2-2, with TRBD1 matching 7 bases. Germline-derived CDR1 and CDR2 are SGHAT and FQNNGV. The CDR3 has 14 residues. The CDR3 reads CASSPRQGRSPLFF. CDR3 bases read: TGTGCCAGCAGCCCCCGACAGGGCCGTTCACCG.

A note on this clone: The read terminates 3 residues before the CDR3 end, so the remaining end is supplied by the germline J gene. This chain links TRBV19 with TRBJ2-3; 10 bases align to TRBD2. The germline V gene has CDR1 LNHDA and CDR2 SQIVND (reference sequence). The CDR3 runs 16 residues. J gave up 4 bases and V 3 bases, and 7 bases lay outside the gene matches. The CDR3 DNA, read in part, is TGTGCCAGTAGTATTCGTGCTAGCGGGAGTGCAGATACG. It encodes CASSIRASGSADT. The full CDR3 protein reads CASSIRASGSADTQYF. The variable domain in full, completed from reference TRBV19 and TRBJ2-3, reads DGGITQSPKYLFRKEGQNVTLSCEQNLNHDAMYWYRQDPGQGLRLIYYSQIVNDFQKGDIAEGYSVSREKKESFPLTVTSAQKNPTAFYLCASSIRASGSADTQYFGPGTRLTVL.

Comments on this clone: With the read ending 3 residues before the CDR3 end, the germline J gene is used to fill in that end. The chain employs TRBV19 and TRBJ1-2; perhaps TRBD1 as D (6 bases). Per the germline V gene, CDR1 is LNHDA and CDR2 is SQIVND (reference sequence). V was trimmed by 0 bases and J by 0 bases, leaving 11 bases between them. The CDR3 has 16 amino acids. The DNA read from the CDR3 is TGTGCCAGTAGTATAGATCTCACAGGGACTAACTATGGC. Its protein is CASSIDLTGTNYG. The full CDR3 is CASSIDLTGTNYGYTF.

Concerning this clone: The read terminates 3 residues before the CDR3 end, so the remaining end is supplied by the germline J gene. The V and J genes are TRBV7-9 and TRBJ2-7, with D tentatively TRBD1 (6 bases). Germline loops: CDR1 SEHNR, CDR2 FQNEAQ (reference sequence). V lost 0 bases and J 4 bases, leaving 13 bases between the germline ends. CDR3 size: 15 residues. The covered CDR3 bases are TGTGCCAGCAGCTTAGCTAGGGGGAATAAATACGAG. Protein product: CASSLARGNKYE. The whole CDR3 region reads CASSLARGNKYEQYF.

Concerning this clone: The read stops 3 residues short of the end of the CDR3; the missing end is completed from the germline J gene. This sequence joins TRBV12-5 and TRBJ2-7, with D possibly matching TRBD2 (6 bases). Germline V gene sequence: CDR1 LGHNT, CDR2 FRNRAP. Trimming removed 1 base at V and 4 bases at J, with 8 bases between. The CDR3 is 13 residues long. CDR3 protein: CASGLGGVYEQYF. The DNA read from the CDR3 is TGTGCTAGTGGTTTGGGGGGGGTTTACGAG. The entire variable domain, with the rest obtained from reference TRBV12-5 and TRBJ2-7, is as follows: DARVTQTPRHKVTEMGQEVTMRCQPILGHNTVFWYRQTMMQGLELLAYFRNRAPLDDSGMPKDRFSAEMPDATLATLKIQPSEPRDSAVYFCASGLGGVYEQYFGPGTRLTVT.

The CDR3 reads CASSISRDYGQYF. Incomplete CDR3 DNA: TGTGCCAGTAGTATCTCGAGGGACTATGGT. The chain uses TRBV19 and TRBJ2-4, with TRBD2 identical over 7 bases. The missing CDR3 end, 3 residues past where the read stops, is filled in from the germline J gene. This CDR3 region has 13 residues. Germline CDR1 is LNHDA and CDR2 is SQIVND (reference sequence).

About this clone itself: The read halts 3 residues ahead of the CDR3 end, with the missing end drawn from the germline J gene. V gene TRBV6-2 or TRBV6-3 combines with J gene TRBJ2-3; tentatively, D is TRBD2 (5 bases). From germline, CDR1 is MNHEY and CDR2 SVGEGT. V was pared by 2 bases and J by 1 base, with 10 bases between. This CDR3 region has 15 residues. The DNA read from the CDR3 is TGTGCCAGCAGTTACGCGCTAGCTGGCACAGATACG. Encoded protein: CASSYALAGTDT. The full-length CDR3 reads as CASSYALAGTDTQYF.

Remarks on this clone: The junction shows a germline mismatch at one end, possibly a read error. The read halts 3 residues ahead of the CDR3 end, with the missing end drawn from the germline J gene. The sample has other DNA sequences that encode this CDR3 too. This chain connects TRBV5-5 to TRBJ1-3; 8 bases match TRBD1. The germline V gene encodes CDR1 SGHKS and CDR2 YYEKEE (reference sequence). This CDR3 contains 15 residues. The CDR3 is CASSLGQGNQYTIYF. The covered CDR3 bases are TGTGCCAGCAGCTTGGGACAGGGGAATCAGTACACA.

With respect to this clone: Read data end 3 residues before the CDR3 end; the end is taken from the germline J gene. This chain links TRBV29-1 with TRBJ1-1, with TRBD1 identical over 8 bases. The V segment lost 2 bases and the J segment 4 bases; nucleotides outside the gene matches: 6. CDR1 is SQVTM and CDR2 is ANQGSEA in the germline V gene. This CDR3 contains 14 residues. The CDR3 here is CSVEIGQGITEAFF. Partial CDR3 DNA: TGCAGCGTTGAAATAGGACAGGGTATCACTGAA.

CDR3 DNA, as far as it was read: TGTGCCAGCAGCCCACAGGGGGCTGGAAACACC. It specifies CASSPQGAGNT. From start to end, the CDR3 is CASSPQGAGNTIYF. The rearrangement uses TRBV13 and TRBJ1-3; 8 bases align to TRBD1. The read finishes 3 residues shy of the CDR3 end, and the germline J gene is used to complete it. The J segment lost 2 bases and the V segment lost 5 bases, leaving 2 bases of the junction unmatched. The CDR3 covers 14 residues. Germline lookup yields CDR1 PRHDT and CDR2 FYEKMQ (reference sequence).

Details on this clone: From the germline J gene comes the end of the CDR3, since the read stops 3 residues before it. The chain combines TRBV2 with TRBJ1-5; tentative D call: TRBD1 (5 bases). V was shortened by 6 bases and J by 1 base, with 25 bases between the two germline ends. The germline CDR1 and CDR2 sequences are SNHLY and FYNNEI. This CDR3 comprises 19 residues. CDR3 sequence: CASSDPMGRGVLSNQPQHF. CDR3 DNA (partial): TGTGCCAGCAGCGACCCGATGGGGCGTGGGGTATTGAGCAATCAGCCC.

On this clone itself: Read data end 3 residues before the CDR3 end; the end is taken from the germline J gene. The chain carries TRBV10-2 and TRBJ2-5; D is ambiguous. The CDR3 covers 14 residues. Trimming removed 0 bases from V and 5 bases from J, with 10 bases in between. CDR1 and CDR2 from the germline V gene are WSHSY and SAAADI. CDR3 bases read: TGCGCCAGCAGTGAGTCTAGAAGGGCGGAGACC. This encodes CASSESRRAET. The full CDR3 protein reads CASSESRRAETQYF.

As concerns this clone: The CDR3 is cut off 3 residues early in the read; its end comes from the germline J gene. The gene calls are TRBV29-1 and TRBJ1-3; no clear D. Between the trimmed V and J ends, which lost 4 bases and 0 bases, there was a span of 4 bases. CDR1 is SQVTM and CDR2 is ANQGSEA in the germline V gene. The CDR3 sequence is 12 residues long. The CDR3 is CSVAVSGNTIYF. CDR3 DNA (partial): TGCAGCGTTGCCGTCTCTGGAAACACC.

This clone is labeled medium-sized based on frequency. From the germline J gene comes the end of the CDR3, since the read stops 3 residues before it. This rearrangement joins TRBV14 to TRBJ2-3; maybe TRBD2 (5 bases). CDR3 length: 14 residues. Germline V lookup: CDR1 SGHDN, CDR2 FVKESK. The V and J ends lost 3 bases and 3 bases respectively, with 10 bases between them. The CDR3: CASSQRAETDTQYF. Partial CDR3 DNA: TGTGCCAGCAGCCAGAGGGCAGAAACAGATACG.

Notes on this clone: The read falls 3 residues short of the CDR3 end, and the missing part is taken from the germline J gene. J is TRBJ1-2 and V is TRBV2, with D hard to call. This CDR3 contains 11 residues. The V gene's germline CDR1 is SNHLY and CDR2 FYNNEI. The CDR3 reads CASEYSWSYTF. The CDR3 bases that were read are TGTGCCAGCGAATACAGCTGGAGC.

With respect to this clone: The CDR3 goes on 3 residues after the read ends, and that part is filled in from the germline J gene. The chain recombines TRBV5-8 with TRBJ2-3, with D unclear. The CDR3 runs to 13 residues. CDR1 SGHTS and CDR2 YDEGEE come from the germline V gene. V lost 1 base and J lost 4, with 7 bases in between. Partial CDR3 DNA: TGTGCCAGCAGCTTGCGCCCAGCAGATACG. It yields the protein CASSLRPADT. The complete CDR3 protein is CASSLRPADTQYF.

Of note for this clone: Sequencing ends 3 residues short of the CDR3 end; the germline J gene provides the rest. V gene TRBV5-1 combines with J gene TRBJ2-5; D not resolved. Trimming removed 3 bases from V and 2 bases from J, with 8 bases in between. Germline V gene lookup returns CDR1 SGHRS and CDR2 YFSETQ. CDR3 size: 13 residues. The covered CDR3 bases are TGCGCCAGCAGCTGGTCGGGTCAAGAGACC. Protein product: CASSWSGQET. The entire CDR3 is CASSWSGQETQYF.

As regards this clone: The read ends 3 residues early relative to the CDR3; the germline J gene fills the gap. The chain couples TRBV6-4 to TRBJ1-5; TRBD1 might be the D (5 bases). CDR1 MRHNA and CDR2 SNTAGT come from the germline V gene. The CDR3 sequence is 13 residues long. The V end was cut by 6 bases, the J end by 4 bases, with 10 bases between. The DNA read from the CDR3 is TGTGCCAGCAGAGGGGCTCGGAATCAGCCC. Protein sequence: CASRGARNQP. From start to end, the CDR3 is CASRGARNQPQHF.

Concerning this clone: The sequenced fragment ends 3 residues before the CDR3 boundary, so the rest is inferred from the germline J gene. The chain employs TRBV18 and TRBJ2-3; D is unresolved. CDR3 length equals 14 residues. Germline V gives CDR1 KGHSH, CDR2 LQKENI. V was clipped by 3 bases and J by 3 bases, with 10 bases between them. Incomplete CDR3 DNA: TGTGCCAGCTCACCGAGTACAAGGACAGATACG. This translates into CASSPSTRTDT. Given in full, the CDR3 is CASSPSTRTDTQYF.

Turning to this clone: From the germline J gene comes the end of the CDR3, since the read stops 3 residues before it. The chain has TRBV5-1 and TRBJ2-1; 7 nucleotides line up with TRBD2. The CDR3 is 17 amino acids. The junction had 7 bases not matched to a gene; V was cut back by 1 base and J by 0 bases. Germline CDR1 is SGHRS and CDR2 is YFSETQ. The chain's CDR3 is CASSLRFSGRSYNEQFF. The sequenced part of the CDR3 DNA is TGCGCCAGCAGCTTGAGGTTTAGCGGGCGCTCCTACAATGAG.

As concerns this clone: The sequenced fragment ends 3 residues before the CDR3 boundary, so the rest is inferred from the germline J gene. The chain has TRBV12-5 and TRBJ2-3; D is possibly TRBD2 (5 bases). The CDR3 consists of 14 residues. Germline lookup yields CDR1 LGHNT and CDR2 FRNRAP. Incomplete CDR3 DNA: TGTGCTAGTGGTTTTGTCGGGGTACATCAGCCG. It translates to CASGFVGVHQP. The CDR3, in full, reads CASGFVGVHQPQYF.

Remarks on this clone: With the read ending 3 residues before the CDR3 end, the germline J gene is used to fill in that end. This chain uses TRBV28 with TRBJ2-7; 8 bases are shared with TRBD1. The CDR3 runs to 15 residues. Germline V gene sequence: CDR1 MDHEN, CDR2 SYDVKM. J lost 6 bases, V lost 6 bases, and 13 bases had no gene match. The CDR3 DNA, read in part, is TGTGCCAGCAGCCCTGGAATAGGACAGGGCCTCGAG. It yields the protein CASSPGIGQGLE. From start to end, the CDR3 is CASSPGIGQGLEQYF.

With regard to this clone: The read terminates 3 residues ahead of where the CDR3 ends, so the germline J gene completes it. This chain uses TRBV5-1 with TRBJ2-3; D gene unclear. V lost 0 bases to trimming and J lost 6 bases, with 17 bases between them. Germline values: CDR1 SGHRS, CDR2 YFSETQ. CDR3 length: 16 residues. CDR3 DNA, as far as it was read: TGCGCCAGCAGCTTGGTTACAGCCCATGGTGGGGATACG. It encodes CASSLVTAHGGDT. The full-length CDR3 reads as CASSLVTAHGGDTQYF.

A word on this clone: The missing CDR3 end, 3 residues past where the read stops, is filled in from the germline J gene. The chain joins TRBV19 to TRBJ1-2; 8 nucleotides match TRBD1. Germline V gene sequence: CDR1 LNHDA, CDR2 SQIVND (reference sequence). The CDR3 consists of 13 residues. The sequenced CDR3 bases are TGTGCCAGTAGAAGACAGGGGCGGTTTCGC. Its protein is CASRRQGRFR. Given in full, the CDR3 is CASRRQGRFRYTF.